This is a list of T cell receptor beta chains from one sample in a study of blood T cell repertoires in COVID-19. Some clones are missing from TCRdb's copy, which holds only in-frame ones; the method was immunoSEQ multiplex PCR. Altogether more than 200,000 clones are present, about 89% being singletons, with the ten largest covering 4.1%. What was sequenced was PBMCs or T cells enriched from blood (not recorded which). Receptor source: a young woman who had recovered from COVID-19. CDR3s include the opening cysteine and the closing phenylalanine or tryptophan. Fields, in order: CDR3 protein, CDR3 DNA, J gene, D gene, clone size, V gene. A D gene is named only where the DNA matches it firmly. The size field is filled for only some rows; it gives once, few, many or a size class.

CDR3aa: CASSLYLGGSGYGYTF
CDR3nt: TGTGCCAGCAGTTTATATTTGGGTGGGTCAGGTTATGGCTACACCTTC
j_gene: TRBJ1-2
d_gene: .
abundance: .
v_gene: TRBV28

CDR3aa: CASSPFQGAHQPQHF
CDR3nt: TGTGCCAGCAGCCCATTTCAGGGGGCGCATCAGCCCCAGCATTTT
j_gene: TRBJ1-5
d_gene: TRBD1
abundance: .
v_gene: TRBV7-2

CDR3aa: CASSLTGDGSPLHF
CDR3nt: TGTGCCAGCAGCTTGACGGGAGACGGTTCACCCCTCCACTTT
j_gene: TRBJ1-6
d_gene: .
abundance: .
v_gene: TRBV5-8

CDR3aa: CASRPGTGYNEQFF
CDR3nt: TGTGCCAGCAGACCAGGGACAGGGTACAATGAGCAGTTCTTC
j_gene: TRBJ2-1
d_gene: TRBD1
abundance: .
v_gene: TRBV27

CDR3aa: CATGGRSTGELFF
CDR3nt: TGTGCCACCGGGGGACGGTCGACCGGGGAGCTGTTTTTT
j_gene: TRBJ2-2
d_gene: .
abundance: once
v_gene: TRBV10-3

CDR3aa: CASSLSGQGSRGEQYF
CDR3nt: TGTGCCAGCAGTTTATCAGGACAGGGCTCAAGGGGCGAGCAGTACTTC
j_gene: TRBJ2-7
d_gene: TRBD1
abundance: once
v_gene: TRBV27

CDR3aa: CASSATNGRSDTQYF
CDR3nt: TGTGCCAGTAGTGCGACTAACGGGAGATCAGATACGCAGTATTTT
j_gene: TRBJ2-3
d_gene: .
abundance: .
v_gene: TRBV19

CDR3aa: CASSPILTSGSYNEQFF
CDR3nt: TGTGCCAGCTCACCCATACTGACTAGCGGGAGTTACAATGAGCAGTTCTTC
j_gene: TRBJ2-1
d_gene: TRBD2
abundance: .
v_gene: TRBV18

CDR3aa: CASSSLIRGSYEKLFF
CDR3nt: TGTGCCAGCAGCTCTTTAATAAGGGGCTCTTATGAAAAACTGTTTTTT
j_gene: TRBJ1-4
d_gene: .
abundance: .
v_gene: TRBV11-2

CDR3aa: CAISESGTGGWSPKTGELFF
CDR3nt: TGTGCCATCAGTGAGTCCGGGACAGGGGGCTGGTCCCCAAAAACCGGGGAGCTGTTTTTT
j_gene: TRBJ2-2
d_gene: TRBD1
abundance: .
v_gene: TRBV10-3

CDR3aa: CASSLARQATYGYTF
CDR3nt: TGTGCCAGCAGTTTGGCAAGACAGGCGACCTATGGCTACACCTTC
j_gene: TRBJ1-2
d_gene: .
abundance: .
v_gene: TRBV28

CDR3aa: CASSQGRTGRPTNEKLFF
CDR3nt: TGTGCCAGCAGCCAAGGGCGAACGGGGAGACCAACTAATGAAAAACTGTTTTTT
j_gene: TRBJ1-4
d_gene: .
abundance: .
v_gene: TRBV4-2

CDR3aa: CASSVEGGQKNTEAFF
CDR3nt: TGTGCCAGCAGCGTAGAAGGCGGACAGAAGAACACTGAAGCTTTCTTT
j_gene: TRBJ1-1
d_gene: .
abundance: .
v_gene: TRBV9

CDR3aa: CASSPLTSGETQYF
CDR3nt: TGTGCCAGCAGCCCACTGACTAGTGGAGAGACCCAGTACTTC
j_gene: TRBJ2-5
d_gene: .
abundance: .
v_gene: TRBV6-5

CDR3aa: CASSLEGTGEPNYGYTF
CDR3nt: TGTGCCAGCAGCTTAGAAGGGACGGGAGAGCCGAACTATGGCTACACCTTC
j_gene: TRBJ1-2
d_gene: .
abundance: .
v_gene: TRBV7-8

CDR3aa: CATLADHTDTQYF
CDR3nt: TGTGCCACCCTAGCGGACCACACAGATACGCAGTATTTT
j_gene: TRBJ2-3
d_gene: TRBD2
abundance: .
v_gene: TRBV6-5

CDR3aa: CAITSGYTEAFF
CDR3nt: TGTGCCATCACTTCAGGGTACACTGAAGCTTTCTTT
j_gene: TRBJ1-1
d_gene: .
abundance: .
v_gene: TRBV10-3

CDR3aa: CASRERVAGAYGYTF
CDR3nt: TGTGCCAGCAGAGAGCGGGTTGCGGGGGCCTATGGCTACACCTTC
j_gene: TRBJ1-2
d_gene: .
abundance: .
v_gene: TRBV28

CDR3aa: CASTPRRDSYNEQFF
CDR3nt: TGTGCCAGCACCCCCCGGCGGGACTCCTACAATGAGCAGTTCTTC
j_gene: TRBJ2-1
d_gene: .
abundance: .
v_gene: TRBV6-5

CDR3aa: CASSPTYTYEQYF
CDR3nt: TGTGCCAGCAGCCCCACATATACCTACGAGCAGTACTTC
j_gene: TRBJ2-7
d_gene: .
abundance: .
v_gene: TRBV27

CDR3aa: CAWSVQAQINEKLFF
CDR3nt: TGTGCCTGGAGTGTACAGGCGCAGATTAATGAAAAACTGTTTTTT
j_gene: TRBJ1-4
d_gene: .
abundance: .
v_gene: TRBV30

CDR3aa: CASRQISQGTGELFF
CDR3nt: TGTGCCAGCAGGCAGATATCTCAGGGGACCGGGGAGCTGTTTTTT
j_gene: TRBJ2-2
d_gene: .
abundance: .
v_gene: TRBV2

CDR3aa: CASRREGARYEQYF
CDR3nt: TGTGCCAGCAGACGAGAGGGGGCGCGGTACGAGCAGTACTTC
j_gene: TRBJ2-7
d_gene: TRBD1
abundance: once
v_gene: TRBV7-2

CDR3aa: CASGLHQGGTDTQYF
CDR3nt: TGTGCCAGCGGACTACATCAGGGGGGCACAGATACGCAGTATTTT
j_gene: TRBJ2-3
d_gene: .
abundance: few
v_gene: TRBV28

CDR3aa: CASSLRPRGDTEAFF
CDR3nt: TGTGCCAGCAGCTTAAGGCCCAGGGGTGACACTGAAGCTTTCTTT
j_gene: TRBJ1-1
d_gene: .
abundance: .
v_gene: TRBV7-6

CDR3aa: CASSRDRGHGSNQPQHF
CDR3nt: TGTGCCAGTAGTCGGGACAGGGGGCATGGGAGCAATCAGCCCCAGCATTTT
j_gene: TRBJ1-5
d_gene: TRBD1
abundance: .
v_gene: TRBV19

CDR3aa: CASSPQAGGLYEQYF
CDR3nt: TGTGCCAGTTCCCCCCAGGCGGGAGGGTTGTACGAGCAGTACTTC
j_gene: TRBJ2-7
d_gene: TRBD2
abundance: .
v_gene: TRBV19